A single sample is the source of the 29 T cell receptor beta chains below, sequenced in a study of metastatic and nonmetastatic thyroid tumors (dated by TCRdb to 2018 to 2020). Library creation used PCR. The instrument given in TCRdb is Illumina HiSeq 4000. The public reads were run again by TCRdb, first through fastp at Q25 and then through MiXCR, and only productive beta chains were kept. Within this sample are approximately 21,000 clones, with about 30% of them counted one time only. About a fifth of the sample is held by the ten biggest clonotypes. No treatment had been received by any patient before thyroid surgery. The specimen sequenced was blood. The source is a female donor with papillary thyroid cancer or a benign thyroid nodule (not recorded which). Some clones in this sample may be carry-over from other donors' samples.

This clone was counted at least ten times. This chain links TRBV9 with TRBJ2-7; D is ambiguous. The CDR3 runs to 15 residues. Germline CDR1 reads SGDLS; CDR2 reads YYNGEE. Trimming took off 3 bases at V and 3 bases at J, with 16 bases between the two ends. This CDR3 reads CASSASGSNSYEQYF. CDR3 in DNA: TGTGCCAGCAGCGCCAGTGGATCTAATAGCTACGAGCAGTACTTC. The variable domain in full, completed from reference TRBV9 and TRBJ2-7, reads DSGVTQTPKHLITATGQRVTLRCSPRSGDLSVYWYQQSLDQGLQFLIQYYNGEERAKGNILERFSAQQFPDLHSELNLSSLELGDSALYFCASSASGSNSYEQYFGPGTRLTVT.

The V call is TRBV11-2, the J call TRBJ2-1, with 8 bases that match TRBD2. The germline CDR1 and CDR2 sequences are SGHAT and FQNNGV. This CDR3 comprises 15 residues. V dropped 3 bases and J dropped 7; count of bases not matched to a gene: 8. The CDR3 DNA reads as TGTGCCAGCAGCTTCTTTAGCGGGACTGGTAATGAGCAGTTCTTC. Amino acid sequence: CASSFFSGTGNEQFF.

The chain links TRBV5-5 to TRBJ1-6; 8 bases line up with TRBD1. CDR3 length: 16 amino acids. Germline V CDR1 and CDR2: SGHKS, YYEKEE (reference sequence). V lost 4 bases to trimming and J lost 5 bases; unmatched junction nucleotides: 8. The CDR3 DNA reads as TGTGCCAGCAGCCGTGACAGGGGATACAATAATTCACCCCTCCACTTT. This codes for CASSRDRGYNNSPLHF.

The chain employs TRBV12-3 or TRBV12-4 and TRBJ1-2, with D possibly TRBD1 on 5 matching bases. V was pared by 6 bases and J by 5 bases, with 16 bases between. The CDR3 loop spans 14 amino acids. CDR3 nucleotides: TGTGCCAGCAGATCACGCGGGGGAGGGTATGGCTACACCTTC. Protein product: CASRSRGGGYGYTF.

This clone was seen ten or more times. The chain's CDR3 is CSARSQGAAGELFF. The CDR3 DNA follows: TGCAGTGCTAGAAGTCAGGGCGCCGCCGGGGAGCTGTTTTTT. The chain combines TRBV20-1 with TRBJ2-2; perhaps TRBD1 as D (5 bases). Between the trimmed V and J ends, which lost 2 bases and 6 bases, there was a span of 13 bases. Germline values: CDR1 DFQATT, CDR2 SNEGSKA (reference sequence). The CDR3 covers 14 residues.

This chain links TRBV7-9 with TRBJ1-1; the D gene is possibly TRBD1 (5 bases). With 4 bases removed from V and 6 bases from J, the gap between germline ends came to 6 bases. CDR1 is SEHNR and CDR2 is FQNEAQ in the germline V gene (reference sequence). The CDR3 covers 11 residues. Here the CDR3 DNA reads TGTGCCAGCAGCTCAGGGCCTGAAGCTTTCTTT. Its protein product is CASSSGPEAFF.

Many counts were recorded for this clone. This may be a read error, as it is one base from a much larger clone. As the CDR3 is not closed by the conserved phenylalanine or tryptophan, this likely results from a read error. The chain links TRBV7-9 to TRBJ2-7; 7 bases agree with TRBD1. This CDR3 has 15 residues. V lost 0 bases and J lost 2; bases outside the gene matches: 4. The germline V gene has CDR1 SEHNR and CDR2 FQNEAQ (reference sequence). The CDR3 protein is CASSLATGITYEQYL. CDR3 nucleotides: TGTGCCAGCAGCTTAGCGACAGGGATCACCTACGAGCAGTACCTC.

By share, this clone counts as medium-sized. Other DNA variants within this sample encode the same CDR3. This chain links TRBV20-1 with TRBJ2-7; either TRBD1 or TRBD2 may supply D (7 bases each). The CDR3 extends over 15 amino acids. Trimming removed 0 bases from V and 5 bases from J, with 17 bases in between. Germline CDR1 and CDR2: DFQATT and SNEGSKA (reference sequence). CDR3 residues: CSARESGEGADEQYF. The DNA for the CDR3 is TGCAGTGCTAGAGAGAGCGGGGAGGGGGCGGACGAGCAGTACTTC.

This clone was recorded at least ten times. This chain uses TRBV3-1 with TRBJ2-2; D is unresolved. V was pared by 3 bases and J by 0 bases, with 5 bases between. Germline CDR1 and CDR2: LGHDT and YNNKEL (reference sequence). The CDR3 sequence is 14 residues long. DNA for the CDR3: TGTGCCAGCAGCCAGGGAACGAACACCGGGGAGCTGTTTTTT. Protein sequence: CASSQGTNTGELFF.

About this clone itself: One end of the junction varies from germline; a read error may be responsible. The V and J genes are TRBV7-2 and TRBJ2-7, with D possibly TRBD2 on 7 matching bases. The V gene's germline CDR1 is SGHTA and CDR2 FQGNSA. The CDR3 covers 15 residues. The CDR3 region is CASTIGGAGVYEQYF. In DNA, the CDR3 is TGTGCCAGCACTATAGGGGGGGCGGGCGTATACGAGCAGTATTTC.

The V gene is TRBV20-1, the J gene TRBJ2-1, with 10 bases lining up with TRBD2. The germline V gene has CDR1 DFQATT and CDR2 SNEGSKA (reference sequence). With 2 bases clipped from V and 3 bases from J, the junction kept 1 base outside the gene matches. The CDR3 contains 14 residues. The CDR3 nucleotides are TGCAGTGCTAGAAGCGGGAGGGACTACAATGAGCAGTTCTTC. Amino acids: CSARSGRDYNEQFF.

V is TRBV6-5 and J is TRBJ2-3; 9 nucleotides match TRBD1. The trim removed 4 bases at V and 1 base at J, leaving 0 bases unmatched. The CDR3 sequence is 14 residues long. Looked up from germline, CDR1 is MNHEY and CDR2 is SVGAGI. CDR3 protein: CASSWTGGTDTQYF. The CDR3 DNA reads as TGTGCCAGCAGTTGGACAGGGGGCACAGATACGCAGTATTTT.

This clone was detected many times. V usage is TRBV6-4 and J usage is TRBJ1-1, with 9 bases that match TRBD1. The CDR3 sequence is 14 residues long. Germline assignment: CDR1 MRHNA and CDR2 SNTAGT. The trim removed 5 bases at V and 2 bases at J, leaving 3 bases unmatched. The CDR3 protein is CASSPTGGNTEAFF. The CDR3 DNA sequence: TGTGCCAGCAGTCCGACAGGGGGAAACACTGAAGCTTTCTTT.

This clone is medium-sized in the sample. CDR3 sequence (DNA): TGTGCCAGCAGCTTATCAGGTTACAATGAGCAGTTCTTC. Its protein product is CASSLSGYNEQFF. The V call is TRBV11-3, the J call TRBJ2-1; the D is unclear. The V gene's germline CDR1 is SGHNT and CDR2 YENEEA. The CDR3 sequence is 13 residues long. V was trimmed by 2 bases and J by 4 bases, leaving 6 bases between them.

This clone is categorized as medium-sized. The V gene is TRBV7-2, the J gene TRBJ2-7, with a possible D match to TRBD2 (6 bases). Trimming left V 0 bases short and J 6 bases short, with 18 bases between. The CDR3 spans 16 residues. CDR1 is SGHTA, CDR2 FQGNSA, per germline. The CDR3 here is CASSLAPQGLSVEQYF. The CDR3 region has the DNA TGTGCCAGCAGCTTAGCGCCCCAGGGACTCTCGGTCGAGCAGTACTTC. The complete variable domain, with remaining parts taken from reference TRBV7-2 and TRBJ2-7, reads GAGVSQSPSNKVTEKGKDVELRCDPISGHTALYWYRQSLGQGLEFLIYFQGNSAPDKSGLPSDRFSAERTGGSVSTLTIQRTQQEDSAVYLCASSLAPQGLSVEQYFGPGTRLTVT.

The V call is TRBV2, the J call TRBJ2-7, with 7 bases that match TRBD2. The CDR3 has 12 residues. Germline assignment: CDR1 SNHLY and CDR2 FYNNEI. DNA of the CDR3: TGTGCTTACGGCGGGAGCTCCTACGAGCAGTACTTC. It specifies CAYGGSSYEQYF.

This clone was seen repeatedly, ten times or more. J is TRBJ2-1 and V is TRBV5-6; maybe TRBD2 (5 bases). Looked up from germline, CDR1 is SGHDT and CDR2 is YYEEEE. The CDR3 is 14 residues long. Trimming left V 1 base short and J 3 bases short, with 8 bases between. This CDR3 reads CASSLLGGYNEQFF. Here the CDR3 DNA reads TGTGCCAGCAGCTTGTTAGGAGGCTACAATGAGCAGTTCTTC.

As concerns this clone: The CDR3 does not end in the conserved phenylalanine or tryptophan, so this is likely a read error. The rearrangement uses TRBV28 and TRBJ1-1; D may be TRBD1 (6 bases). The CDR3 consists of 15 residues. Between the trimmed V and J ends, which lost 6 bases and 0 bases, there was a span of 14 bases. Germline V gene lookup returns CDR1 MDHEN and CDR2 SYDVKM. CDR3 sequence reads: CASRSARGVNTEAFL. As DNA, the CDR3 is TGTGCCAGCAGGTCCGCGAGGGGGGTGAACACTGAAGCTTTCTTA.

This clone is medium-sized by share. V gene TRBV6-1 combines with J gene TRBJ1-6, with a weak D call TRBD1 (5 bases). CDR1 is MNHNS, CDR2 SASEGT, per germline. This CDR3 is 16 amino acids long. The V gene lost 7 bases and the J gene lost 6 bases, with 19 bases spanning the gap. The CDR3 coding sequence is TGTGCCAGCACCAAACGGGACGGAGGTGGTAATTCACCCCTCCACTTT. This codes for CASTKRDGGGNSPLHF.

The CDR3 here is CASRDSMYEQYF. The CDR3 DNA sequence: TGCGCCAGCAGGGACAGTATGTACGAGCAGTACTTC. V and J are TRBV10-2 and TRBJ2-7; TRBD1 is a possible D gene (6 bases). The CDR3 totals 12 residues. CDR1 and CDR2 (germline): WSHSY, SAAADI. The ends were cut back, 6 bases at V and 4 bases at J, with 10 bases in the middle.

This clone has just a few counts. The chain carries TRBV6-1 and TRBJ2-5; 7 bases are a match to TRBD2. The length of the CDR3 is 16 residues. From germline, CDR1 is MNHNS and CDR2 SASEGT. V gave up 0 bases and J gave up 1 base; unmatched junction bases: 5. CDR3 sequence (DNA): TGTGCCAGCAGTGAAGCGGCGGGAGTGGGCCAAGAGACCCAGTACTTC. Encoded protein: CASSEAAGVGQETQYF.

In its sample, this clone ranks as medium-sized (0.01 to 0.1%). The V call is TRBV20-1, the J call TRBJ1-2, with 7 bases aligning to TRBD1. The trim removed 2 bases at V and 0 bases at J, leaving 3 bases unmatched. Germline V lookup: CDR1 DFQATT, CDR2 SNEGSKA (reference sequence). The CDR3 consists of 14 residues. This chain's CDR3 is CSARQGQANYGYTF. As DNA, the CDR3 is TGCAGTGCTAGACAAGGACAGGCTAACTATGGCTACACCTTC.

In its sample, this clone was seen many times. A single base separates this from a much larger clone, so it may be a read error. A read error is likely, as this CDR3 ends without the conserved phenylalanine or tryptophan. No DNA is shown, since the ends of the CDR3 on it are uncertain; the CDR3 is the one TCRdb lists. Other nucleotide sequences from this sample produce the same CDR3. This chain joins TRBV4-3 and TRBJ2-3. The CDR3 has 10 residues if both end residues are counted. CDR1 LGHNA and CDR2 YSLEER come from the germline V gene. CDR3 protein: CASSQGSVGA.

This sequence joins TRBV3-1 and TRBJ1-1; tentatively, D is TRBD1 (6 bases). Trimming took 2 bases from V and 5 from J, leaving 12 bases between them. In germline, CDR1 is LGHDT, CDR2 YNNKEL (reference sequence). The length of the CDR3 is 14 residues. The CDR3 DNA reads TGTGCCAGCAGCCAACGAGGGGGAGGAACTGAAGCTTTCTTT. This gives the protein CASSQRGGGTEAFF.

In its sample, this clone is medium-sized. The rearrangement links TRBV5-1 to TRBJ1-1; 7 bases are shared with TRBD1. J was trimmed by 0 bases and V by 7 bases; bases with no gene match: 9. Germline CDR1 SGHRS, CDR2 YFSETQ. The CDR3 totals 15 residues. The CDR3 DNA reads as TGCGCCAGCCACTCGGGACAGCTTATGAACACTGAAGCTTTCTTT. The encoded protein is CASHSGQLMNTEAFF.

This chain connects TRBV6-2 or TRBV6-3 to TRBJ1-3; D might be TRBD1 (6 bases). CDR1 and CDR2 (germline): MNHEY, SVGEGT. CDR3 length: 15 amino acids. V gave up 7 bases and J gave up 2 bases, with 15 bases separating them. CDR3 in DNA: TGTGCCAGCAACACCTGGACAGATACTGGAAACACCATATATTTT. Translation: CASNTWTDTGNTIYF.

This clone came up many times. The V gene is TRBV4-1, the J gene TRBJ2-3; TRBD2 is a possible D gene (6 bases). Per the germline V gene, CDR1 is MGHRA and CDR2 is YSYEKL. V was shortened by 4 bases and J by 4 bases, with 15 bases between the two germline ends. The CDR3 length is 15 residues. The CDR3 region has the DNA TGCGCCAGCAGCCTAGCGGACATCAATGCAGATACGCAGTATTTT. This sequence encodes CASSLADINADTQYF.

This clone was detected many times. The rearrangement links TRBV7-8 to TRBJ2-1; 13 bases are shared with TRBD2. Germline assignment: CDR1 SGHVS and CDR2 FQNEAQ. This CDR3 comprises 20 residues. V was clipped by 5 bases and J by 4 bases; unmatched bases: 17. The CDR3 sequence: CASSPRLAGGTWIGYNEQFF. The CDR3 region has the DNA TGTGCCAGCAGCCCCCGACTAGCGGGGGGCACCTGGATAGGATACAATGAGCAGTTCTTC.

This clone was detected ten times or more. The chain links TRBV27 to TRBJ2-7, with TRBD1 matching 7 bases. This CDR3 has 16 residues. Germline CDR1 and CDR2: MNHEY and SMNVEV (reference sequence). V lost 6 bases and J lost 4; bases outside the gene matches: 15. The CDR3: CASRPFRDSLRYEQYF. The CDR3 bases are TGTGCCAGCAGACCGTTCCGGGACAGCCTGCGGTACGAGCAGTACTTC.